One TCR beta chain is described in this entry. The antigen is not known. At the DNA level, this CDR3 is encoded by other sequences in the same sample as well. The record originates from a study of T cell responses to AZD1222 COVID-19 vaccine. General study points: The donor cohort was predominantly white British with a female majority, and clonal diversity may have been underestimated. Unmutated regions of variants are reportedly targeted by nearly half of spike-specific TCRs.

The repertoire was sequenced with immunoSEQ multiplex PCR; TCRdb's copy has only in-frame clones and lacks some. The sample holds 150,000 to 200,000 clones; under 95% are singletons and the top ten take 0.9% to 1.1%. The germline gives CDR1 LNHDA, CDR2 SQIVND (reference sequence). V lost 1 base, J lost 4 bases, and 3 bases stayed unmatched. There are 16 residues in the CDR3. The sequence was collected from an adult who received the AZD1222 COVID-19 vaccine. V usage is TRBV19 and J usage is TRBJ1-4; 10 nucleotides align to TRBD1. The source material was peripheral blood, sampled 28 days after the second AZD1222 dose. The CDR3 DNA reads as TGTGCCAGTAGTATAGTGAGGACAGGGGGTAATGAAAAACTGTTTTTT. Encoded protein: CASSIVRTGGNEKLFF. Using reference TRBV19 and TRBJ1-4 for the parts outside the CDR3, the full variable domain is DGGITQSPKYLFRKEGQNVTLSCEQNLNHDAMYWYRQDPGQGLRLIYYSQIVNDFQKGDIAEGYSVSREKKESFPLTVTSAQKNPTAFYLCASSIVRTGGNEKLFFGSGTQLSVL.